This record looks at one T cell receptor (beta chain) sequence and its context. These data belong to a study of CD8+CD57+ T cells in acquired aplastic anemia. Profiles of TCR beta VDJ and CDR3 were generated from a genomic DNA template. Using its own MiXCR run on the reads, TCRdb lists one record per CDR3 protein. The sample includes over 150,000 distinct CDR3 sequences, roughly 54% of them seen just once. Sequenced patients had shown CD8+CD57+ cell expansion by flow cytometry. Sequencing was performed on sorted CD4+, CD8+, or CD8+CD57+ T cells (not recorded which) from PBMCs. The sequence came from a human donor with aplastic anemia.

Here the CDR3 reads CASSLGTGGNTIYF. The CDR3 DNA sequence: TGCGCCAGCAGCCTTGGGACAGGTGGAAACACCATATATTTT. This rearrangement joins TRBV5-1 to TRBJ1-3, with 8 bases matching TRBD1. The V gene's germline CDR1 is SGHRS and CDR2 YFSETQ. CDR3 length: 14 residues. After removal of 4 bases from V and 3 bases from J, the junction contained 3 bases not matched to a gene.